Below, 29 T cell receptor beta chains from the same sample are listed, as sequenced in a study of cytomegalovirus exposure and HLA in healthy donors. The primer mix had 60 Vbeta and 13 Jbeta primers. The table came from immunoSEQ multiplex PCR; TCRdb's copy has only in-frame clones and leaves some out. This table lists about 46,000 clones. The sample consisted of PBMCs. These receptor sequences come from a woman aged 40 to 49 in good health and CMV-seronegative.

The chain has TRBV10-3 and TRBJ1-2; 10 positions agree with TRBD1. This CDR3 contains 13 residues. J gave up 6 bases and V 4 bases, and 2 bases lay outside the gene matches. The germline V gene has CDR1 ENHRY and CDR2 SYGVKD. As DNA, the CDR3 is TGTGCCATCAGTGTCGGACAGGGGGATGGCTACACCTTC. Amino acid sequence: CAISVGQGDGYTF.

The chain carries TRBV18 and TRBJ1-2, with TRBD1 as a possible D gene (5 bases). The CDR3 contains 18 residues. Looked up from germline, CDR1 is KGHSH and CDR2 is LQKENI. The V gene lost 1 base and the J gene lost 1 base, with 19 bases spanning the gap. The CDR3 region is CASSPLYVGQGDNYGYTF. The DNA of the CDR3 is TGTGCCAGCTCACCACTGTATGTGGGGCAGGGCGATAACTATGGCTACACCTTC.

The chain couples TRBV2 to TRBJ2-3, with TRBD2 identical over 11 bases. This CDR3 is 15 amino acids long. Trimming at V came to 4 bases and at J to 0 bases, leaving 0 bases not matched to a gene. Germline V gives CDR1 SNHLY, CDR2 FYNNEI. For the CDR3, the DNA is TGTGCCAGCAGTGTAGCGGGAGGGAGCACAGATACGCAGTATTTT. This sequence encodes CASSVAGGSTDTQYF.

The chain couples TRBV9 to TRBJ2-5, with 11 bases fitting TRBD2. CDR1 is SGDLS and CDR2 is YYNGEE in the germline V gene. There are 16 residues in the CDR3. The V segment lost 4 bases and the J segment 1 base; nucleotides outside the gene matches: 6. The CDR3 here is CASSRAGLAVQETQYF. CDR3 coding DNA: TGTGCCAGCAGCCGAGCGGGACTAGCGGTCCAAGAGACCCAGTACTTC.

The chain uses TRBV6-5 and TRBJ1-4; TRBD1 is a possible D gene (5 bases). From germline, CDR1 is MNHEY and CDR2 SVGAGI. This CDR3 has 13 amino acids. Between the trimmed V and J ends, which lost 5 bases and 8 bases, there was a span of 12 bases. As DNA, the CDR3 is TGTGCCAGCAGTGGGGCGGGAGGAGAAAAACTGTTTTTT. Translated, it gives CASSGAGGEKLFF.

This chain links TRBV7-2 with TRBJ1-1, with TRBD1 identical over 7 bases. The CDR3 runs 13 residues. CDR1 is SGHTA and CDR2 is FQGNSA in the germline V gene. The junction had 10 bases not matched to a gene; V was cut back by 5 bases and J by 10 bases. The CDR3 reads CASSLRQGGGAFF. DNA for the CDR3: TGTGCCAGCAGCCTCCGACAGGGTGGGGGAGCTTTCTTT.

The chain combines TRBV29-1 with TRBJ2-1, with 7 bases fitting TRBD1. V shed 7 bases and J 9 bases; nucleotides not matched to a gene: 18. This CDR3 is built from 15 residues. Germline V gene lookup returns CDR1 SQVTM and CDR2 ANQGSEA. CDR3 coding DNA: TGCAGCGCACAAAATTTACGAAGACAGGGCAGTGAGCAGTTCTTC. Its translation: CSAQNLRRQGSEQFF.

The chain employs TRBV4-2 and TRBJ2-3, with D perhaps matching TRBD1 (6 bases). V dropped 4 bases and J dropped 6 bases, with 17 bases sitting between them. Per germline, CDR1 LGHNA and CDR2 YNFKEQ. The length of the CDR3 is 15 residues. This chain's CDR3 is CASSPFPGQEDTQYF. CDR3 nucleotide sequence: TGTGCCAGCAGCCCATTTCCGGGACAAGAGGATACGCAGTATTTT.

The DNA for the CDR3 is TGTGCCAGCAGGACGGGGGTGAACACTGAAGCTTTCTTT. Its translation: CASRTGVNTEAFF. The J gene is TRBJ1-1, the V gene TRBV6-5, with TRBD1 as a possible D gene (5 bases). Germline CDR1 MNHEY, CDR2 SVGAGI. This CDR3 is 13 amino acids long. V dropped 6 bases and J dropped 0 bases, with 8 bases sitting between them.

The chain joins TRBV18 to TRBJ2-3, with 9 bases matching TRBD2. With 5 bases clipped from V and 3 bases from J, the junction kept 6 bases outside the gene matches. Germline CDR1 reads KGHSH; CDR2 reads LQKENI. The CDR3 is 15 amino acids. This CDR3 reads CASSSLAGVTDTQYF. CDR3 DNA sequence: TGTGCCAGCTCATCCTTAGCGGGAGTGACAGATACGCAGTATTTT. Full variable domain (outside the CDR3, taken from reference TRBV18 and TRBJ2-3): NAGVMQNPRHLVRRRGQEARLRCSPMKGHSHVYWYRQLPEEGLKFMVYLQKENIIDESGMPKERFSAEFPKEGPSILRIQQVVRGDSAAYFCASSSLAGVTDTQYFGPGTRLTVL.

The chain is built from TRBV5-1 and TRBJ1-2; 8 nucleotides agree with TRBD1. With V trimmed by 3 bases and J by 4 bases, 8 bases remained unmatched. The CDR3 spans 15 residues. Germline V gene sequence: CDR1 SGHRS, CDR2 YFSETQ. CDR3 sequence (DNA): TGCGCCAGCAGCTCCCTCGGTGGGACAGGCTATGGCTACACCTTC. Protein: CASSSLGGTGYGYTF.

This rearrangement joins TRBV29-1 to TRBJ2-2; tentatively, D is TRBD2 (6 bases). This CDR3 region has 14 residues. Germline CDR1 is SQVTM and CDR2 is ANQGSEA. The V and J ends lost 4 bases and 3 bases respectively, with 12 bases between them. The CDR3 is CSVARESHTGELFF. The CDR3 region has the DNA TGCAGCGTTGCACGGGAGTCTCACACCGGGGAGCTGTTTTTT.

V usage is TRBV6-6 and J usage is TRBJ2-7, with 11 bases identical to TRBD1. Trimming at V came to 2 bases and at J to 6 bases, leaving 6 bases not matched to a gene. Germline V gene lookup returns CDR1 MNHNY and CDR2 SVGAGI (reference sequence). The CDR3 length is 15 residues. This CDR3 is CASSYPGQGGREQYF. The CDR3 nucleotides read TGTGCCAGCAGTTACCCGGGACAGGGGGGTCGCGAGCAGTACTTC.

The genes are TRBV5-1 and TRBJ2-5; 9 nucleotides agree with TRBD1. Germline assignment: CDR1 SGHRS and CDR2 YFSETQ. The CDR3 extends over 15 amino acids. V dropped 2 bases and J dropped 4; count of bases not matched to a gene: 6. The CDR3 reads CASSLNTGGAETQYF. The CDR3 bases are TGCGCCAGCAGCTTAAATACAGGGGGCGCAGAGACCCAGTACTTC. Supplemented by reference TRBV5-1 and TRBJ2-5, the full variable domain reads KAGVTQTPRYLIKTRGQQVTLSCSPISGHRSVSWYQQTPGQGLQFLFEYFSETQRNKGNFPGRFSGRQFSNSRSEMNVSTLELGDSALYLCASSLNTGGAETQYFGPGTRLLVL.

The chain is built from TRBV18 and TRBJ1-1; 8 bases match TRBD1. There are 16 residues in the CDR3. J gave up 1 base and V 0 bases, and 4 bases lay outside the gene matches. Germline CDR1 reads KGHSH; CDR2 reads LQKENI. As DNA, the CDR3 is TGTGCCAGCTCACCACCTCGTGACAGGGGGAACACTGAAGCTTTCTTT. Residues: CASSPPRDRGNTEAFF.

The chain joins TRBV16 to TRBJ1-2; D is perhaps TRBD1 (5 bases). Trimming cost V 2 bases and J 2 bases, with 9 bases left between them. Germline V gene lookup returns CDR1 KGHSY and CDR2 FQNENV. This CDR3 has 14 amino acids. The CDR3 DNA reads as TGTGCCAGCAGCCAACGCAGGGAAAACTATGGCTACACCTTC. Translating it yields CASSQRRENYGYTF.

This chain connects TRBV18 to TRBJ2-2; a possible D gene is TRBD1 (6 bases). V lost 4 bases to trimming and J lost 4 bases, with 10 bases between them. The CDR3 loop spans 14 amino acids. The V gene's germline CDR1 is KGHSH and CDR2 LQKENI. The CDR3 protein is CASSLQDSTGELFF. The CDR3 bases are TGTGCCAGCTCACTACAGGACAGCACCGGGGAGCTGTTTTTT.

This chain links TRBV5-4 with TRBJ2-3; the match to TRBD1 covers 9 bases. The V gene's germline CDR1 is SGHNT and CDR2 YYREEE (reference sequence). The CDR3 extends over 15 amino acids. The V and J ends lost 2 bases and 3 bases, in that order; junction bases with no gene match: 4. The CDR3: CASSFRQGGTDTQYF. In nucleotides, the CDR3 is TGTGCCAGCAGCTTCAGACAGGGGGGGACAGATACGCAGTATTTT. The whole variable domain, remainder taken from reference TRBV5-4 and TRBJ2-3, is ETGVTQSPTHLIKTRGQQVTLRCSSQSGHNTVSWYQQALGQGPQFIFQYYREEENGRGNFPPRFSGLQFPNYSSELNVNALELDDSALYLCASSFRQGGTDTQYFGPGTRLTVL.

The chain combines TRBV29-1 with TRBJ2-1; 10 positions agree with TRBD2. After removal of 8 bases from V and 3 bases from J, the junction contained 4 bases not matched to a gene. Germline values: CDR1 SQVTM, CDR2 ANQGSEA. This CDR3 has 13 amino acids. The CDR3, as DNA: TGCAGCCAGACTAGCGGGTACTACAATGAGCAGTTCTTC. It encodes CSQTSGYYNEQFF.

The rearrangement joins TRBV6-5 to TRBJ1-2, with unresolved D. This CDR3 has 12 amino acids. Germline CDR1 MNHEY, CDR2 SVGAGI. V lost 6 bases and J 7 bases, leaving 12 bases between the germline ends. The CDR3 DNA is TGTGCCAGCAGACCCCAGAGGGCTGGCTACACCTTC. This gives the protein CASRPQRAGYTF.

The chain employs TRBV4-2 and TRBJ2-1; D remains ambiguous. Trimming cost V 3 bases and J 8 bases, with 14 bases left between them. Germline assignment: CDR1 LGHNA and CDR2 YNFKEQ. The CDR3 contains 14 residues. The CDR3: CASSQLGGEDEQFF. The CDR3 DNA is TGTGCCAGCAGCCAGCTTGGCGGAGAGGATGAGCAGTTCTTC.

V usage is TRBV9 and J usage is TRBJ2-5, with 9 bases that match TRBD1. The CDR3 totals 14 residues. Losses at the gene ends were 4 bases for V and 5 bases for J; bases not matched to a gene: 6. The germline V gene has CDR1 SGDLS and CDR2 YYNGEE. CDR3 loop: CASSSGQGWETQYF. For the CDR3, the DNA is TGTGCCAGCAGCTCCGGACAGGGGTGGGAGACCCAGTACTTC. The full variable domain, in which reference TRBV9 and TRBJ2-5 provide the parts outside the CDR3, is DSGVTQTPKHLITATGQRVTLRCSPRSGDLSVYWYQQSLDQGLQFLIQYYNGEERAKGNILERFSAQQFPDLHSELNLSSLELGDSALYFCASSSGQGWETQYFGPGTRLLVL.

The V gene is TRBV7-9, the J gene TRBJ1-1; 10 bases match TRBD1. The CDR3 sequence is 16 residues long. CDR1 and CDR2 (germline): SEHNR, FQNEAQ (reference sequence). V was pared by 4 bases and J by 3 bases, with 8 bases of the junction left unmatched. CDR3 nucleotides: TGTGCCAGCAGCTCTAGGGGGACAGGGGCTCACACTGAAGCTTTCTTT. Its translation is CASSSRGTGAHTEAFF.

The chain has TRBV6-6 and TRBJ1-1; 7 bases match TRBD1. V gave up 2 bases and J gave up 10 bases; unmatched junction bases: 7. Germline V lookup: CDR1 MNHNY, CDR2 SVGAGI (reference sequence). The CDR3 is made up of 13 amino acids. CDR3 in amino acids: CASSYGGRDRAFF. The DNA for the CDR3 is TGTGCCAGCAGTTACGGAGGAAGGGACAGAGCTTTCTTT.

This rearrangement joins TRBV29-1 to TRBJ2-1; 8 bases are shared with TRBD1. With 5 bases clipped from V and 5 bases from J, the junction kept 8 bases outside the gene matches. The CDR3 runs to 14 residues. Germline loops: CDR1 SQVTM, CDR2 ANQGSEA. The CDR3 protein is CSVIRGQKDNEQFF. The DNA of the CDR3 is TGCAGCGTTATCAGGGGGCAGAAAGACAATGAGCAGTTCTTC.

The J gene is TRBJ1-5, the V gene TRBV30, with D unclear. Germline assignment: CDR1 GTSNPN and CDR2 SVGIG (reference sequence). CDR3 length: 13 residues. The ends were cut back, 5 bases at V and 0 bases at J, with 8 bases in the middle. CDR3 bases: TGTGCCTGGGGGCATAATAGCAATCAGCCCCAGCATTTT. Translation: CAWGHNSNQPQHF.

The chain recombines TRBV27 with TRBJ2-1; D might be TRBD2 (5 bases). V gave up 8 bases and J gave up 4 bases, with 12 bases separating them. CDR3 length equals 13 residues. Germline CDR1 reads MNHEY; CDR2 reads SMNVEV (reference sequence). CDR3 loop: CASGPWRYNEQFF. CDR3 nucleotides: TGTGCCAGCGGCCCCTGGAGGTACAATGAGCAGTTCTTC.

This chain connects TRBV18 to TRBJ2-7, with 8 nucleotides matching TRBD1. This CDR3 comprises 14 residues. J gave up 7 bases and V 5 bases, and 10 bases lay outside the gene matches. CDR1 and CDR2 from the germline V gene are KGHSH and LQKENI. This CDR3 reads CASSTDRAYREQYF. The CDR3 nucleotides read TGTGCCAGCTCAACGGACAGGGCTTATCGGGAGCAGTACTTC.

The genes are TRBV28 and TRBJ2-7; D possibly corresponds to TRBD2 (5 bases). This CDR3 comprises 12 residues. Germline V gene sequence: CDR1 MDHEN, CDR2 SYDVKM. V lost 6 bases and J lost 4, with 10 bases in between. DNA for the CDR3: TGTGCCAGCAGCCGGCCGGGGTACGAGCAGTACTTC. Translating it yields CASSRPGYEQYF.